These T cell receptor beta chains were read from a single sample in a study of blood T cell repertoires in COVID-19. This table comes from immunoSEQ multiplex PCR, and its TCRdb copy is limited to in-frame clones, with some not included. This table holds some 150,000 clones, 65% to 90% found once. Sequenced sample: peripheral blood. The receptors originated from a woman aged 55-69 years with active or convalescent COVID-19. CDR3s include the opening cysteine and the closing phenylalanine or tryptophan. The D gene is left open where the match is weak. Some rows have no size entry. The others give once, few or many, or a class for an expanded clone.

.	TRBV4-2	TRBJ1-4	.	CASSQEPGSTNEKLFF	TGTGCCAGCAGCCAGGAGCCCGGATCAACTAATGAAAAACTGTTTTTT
.	TRBV12-3/TRBV12-4	TRBJ1-1	once	CASSALGGIEAFF	TGTGCCAGCAGTGCACTTGGGGGGATTGAAGCTTTCTTT
TRBD1	TRBV19	TRBJ2-2	.	CATYRGPGNGELFF	TGTGCCACCTACAGGGGGCCCGGGAACGGGGAGCTGTTTTTT
TRBD2	TRBV29-1	TRBJ2-1	.	CSVEPSSGSYNEQFF	TGCAGCGTTGAACCTTCTAGCGGGAGCTACAATGAGCAGTTCTTC
.	TRBV27	TRBJ1-6	.	CASSLRGDNSPLHF	TGTGCCAGCAGTTTACGAGGGGACAACTCACCCCTCCACTTT
TRBD1	TRBV24-1	TRBJ1-5	.	CATSDEPRTGANQPQHF	TGTGCCACCAGTGATGAACCTCGGACAGGGGCGAATCAGCCCCAGCATTTT
TRBD2	TRBV19	TRBJ2-1	once	CASSRSSGGAYNEQFF	TGTGCCAGTAGTAGGTCTAGCGGAGGCGCGTACAATGAGCAGTTCTTC
TRBD2	TRBV3-1/TRBV3-2	TRBJ2-5	once	CASSQEGWSGGYQETQYF	TGTGCCAGCAGCCAAGAAGGTTGGAGCGGGGGGTACCAAGAGACCCAGTACTTC
TRBD1	TRBV4-1	TRBJ2-2	.	CASAAKTGQGSGELFF	TGCGCCAGCGCCGCAAAAACCGGACAGGGGTCCGGGGAGCTGTTTTTT
.	TRBV12-5	TRBJ2-3	.	CASAPRGLVTDTQYF	TGTGCTAGTGCCCCGAGAGGGCTCGTGACAGATACGCAGTATTTT
TRBD1	TRBV28	TRBJ1-5	few	CASSKGGAYQPQHF	TGTGCCAGCAGTAAAGGGGGCGCGTATCAGCCCCAGCATTTT
TRBD1	TRBV6-5	TRBJ2-1	.	CASSYQQGGYNEQFF	TGTGCCAGCAGTTACCAACAGGGGGGTTACAATGAGCAGTTCTTC
TRBD1	TRBV5-1	TRBJ2-3	.	CASTPRGSITDTQYF	TGCGCCAGCACCCCCAGGGGGAGTATCACAGATACGCAGTATTTT
.	TRBV28	TRBJ1-6	.	CASSLIGESYNSPLHF	TGTGCCAGCAGTTTAATCGGTGAATCCTATAATTCACCCCTCCACTTT
.	TRBV7-9	TRBJ2-2	.	CASRPGSGGAGELFF	TGTGCCAGCAGACCGGGGTCCGGGGGTGCCGGGGAGCTGTTTTTT
TRBD2	TRBV28	TRBJ2-3	.	CASSLLAGKDTQYF	TGTGCCAGCAGTTTACTAGCGGGAAAAGATACGCAGTATTTT
.	TRBV3-1/TRBV3-2	TRBJ1-2	few	CASSQGSPGATNYGYTF	TGTGCCAGCAGCCAGGGTTCGCCAGGTGCTACCAACTATGGCTACACCTTC
TRBD1	TRBV5-4	TRBJ1-2	.	CASSRTGATLYGYTF	TGTGCCAGCAGTCGGACAGGGGCTACGTTATATGGCTACACCTTC
.	TRBV3-1/TRBV3-2	TRBJ1-5	.	CASSQTAGRYYQPQHF	TGTGCCAGCAGCCAAACCGCGGGGCGTTATTATCAGCCCCAGCATTTT
TRBD2	TRBV19	TRBJ2-3	.	CASSIAAGGTDTQYF	TGTGCCAGTAGTATAGCAGCCGGGGGGACAGATACGCAGTATTTT
TRBD1	TRBV24-1	TRBJ1-5	.	CAALRQGYSNQPQHF	TGTGCCGCCTTACGACAGGGGTATAGCAATCAGCCCCAGCATTTT
TRBD2	TRBV30	TRBJ2-1	.	CAWSVSSGSYNEQFF	TGTGCCTGGAGTGTTAGTAGCGGGTCCTACAATGAGCAGTTCTTC
TRBD1	TRBV6-5	TRBJ1-1	.	CASRGTDTEAFF	TGTGCCAGCAGGGGGACAGACACTGAAGCTTTCTTT
TRBD2	TRBV18	TRBJ2-7	many	CASSTGLVSNEQYF	TGTGCCAGCTCGACGGGACTAGTCTCAAATGAGCAGTACTTC
.	TRBV5-8	TRBJ2-4	.	CASSQETGENIQYF	TGTGCCAGCAGCCAGGAAACGGGGGAAAACATTCAGTACTTC
TRBD1	TRBV19	TRBJ2-7	.	CASSPGTGYEQYF	TGTGCCAGTAGTCCGGGGACAGGCTACGAGCAGTACTTC
.	TRBV5-1	TRBJ1-1	once	CASSLGSRGRTEAFF	TGCGCCAGCAGCTTGGGGTCCCGGGGAAGAACTGAAGCTTTCTTT
TRBD1	TRBV28	TRBJ1-1	once	CASSPGQIDNTEAFF	TGTGCCAGCAGCCCGGGACAGATCGATAACACTGAAGCTTTCTTT
.	TRBV4-1	TRBJ2-3	.	CASSQDLDTQYF	TGCGCCAGCAGCCAAGATCTTGATACGCAGTATTTT
.	TRBV2	TRBJ1-6	few	CASVGTRNSPLHF	TGTGCCAGCGTGGGGACAAGGAATTCACCCCTCCACTTT
.	TRBV12-3/TRBV12-4	TRBJ2-5	once	CASSFPGAETQYF	TGTGCCAGCAGTTTCCCAGGCGCGGAGACCCAGTACTTC
.	TRBV28	TRBJ2-3	.	CASRAIDTQYF	TGTGCCAGCAGGGCCATAGATACGCAGTATTTT
.	TRBV7-2	TRBJ2-7	many	CASSAGWGRETYEQYF	TGTGCCAGCAGCGCCGGATGGGGGCGGGAGACCTACGAGCAGTACTTC
TRBD1	TRBV18	TRBJ1-2	.	CASSPRGQDGYTF	TGTGCCAGCTCACCAAGGGGGCAAGATGGCTACACCTTC
TRBD1	TRBV5-5	TRBJ2-7	.	CASSLADRGTYEQYF	TGTGCCAGCAGCTTGGCGGACAGGGGGACCTACGAGCAGTACTTC
.	TRBV3-1/TRBV3-2	TRBJ2-3	.	CASSREQGGGTDTQYF	TGTGCCAGCAGCCGGGAACAGGGAGGGGGCACAGATACGCAGTATTTT
.	TRBV6-5	TRBJ2-2	few	CASTPGANTGELFF	TGTGCCAGCACTCCAGGGGCGAACACCGGGGAGCTGTTTTTT
.	TRBV30	TRBJ1-1	.	CAWVSRSAFF	TGTGCCTGGGTTAGTCGTAGTGCTTTCTTT
TRBD2	TRBV9	TRBJ2-3	.	CASSVEAGGLSDTQYF	TGTGCCAGCAGCGTAGAAGCGGGGGGGCTCTCAGATACGCAGTATTTT